The 22 T cell receptor beta chains reported below all come from one sample, sequenced in a study of T-cell reconstitution after alpha-beta-depleted transplantation in children. Unique molecular identifiers tagged the TCRbeta library. TCRdb fed the PCR reads into MiXCR, producing one record per CDR3 protein. The profile covers hundreds of thousands of distinct CDR3 sequences, with roughly a tenth appearing a single time and roughly 4% taken by the ten largest. The specimen comprised PBMCs from the stem cell graft donor, sampled from the stem cell graft. The receptors shown here come from a human donor who donated a stem cell graft to a child with acute myeloid leukemia.

This clonotype occurred many times. V usage is TRBV29-1 and J usage is TRBJ1-1; D perhaps matches TRBD1 (6 bases). Germline V gene sequence: CDR1 SQVTM, CDR2 ANQGSEA. V shed 7 bases and J shed 1 base, with 7 bases lying between them. CDR3 length equals 11 residues. CDR3 in amino acids: CSAQGNTEAFF. The CDR3 nucleotides are TGCAGCGCACAGGGGAACACTGAAGCTTTCTTT.

The genes are TRBV5-6 and TRBJ1-5; D might be TRBD1 (6 bases). Trimming shortened V by 1 base and J by 1 base, and 15 bases separated the two germline ends. Germline-derived CDR1 and CDR2 are SGHDT and YYEEEE. The CDR3 extends over 17 amino acids. CDR3 in DNA: TGTGCCAGCAGCTTGAGACTGGGGGGCCGGAGCAATCAGCCCCAGCATTTT. This sequence encodes CASSLRLGGRSNQPQHF. Combining the CDR3 with reference TRBV5-6 and TRBJ1-5 gives the whole variable domain DAGVTQSPTHLIKTRGQQVTLRCSPKSGHDTVSWYQQALGQGPQFIFQYYEEEERQRGNFPDRFSGHQFPNYSSELNVNALLLGDSALYLCASSLRLGGRSNQPQHFGDGTRLSIL.

This clonotype was seen a few times. V gene TRBV20-1 combines with J gene TRBJ1-6; D is unclear. Trimming pared 0 bases from V and 0 bases from J, leaving 18 bases between. The germline gives CDR1 DFQATT, CDR2 SNEGSKA (reference sequence). The CDR3 consists of 19 residues. The CDR3 sequence is CSARDQEGGEFSYNSPLHF. DNA for the CDR3: TGCAGTGCTAGAGACCAGGAGGGAGGCGAATTCTCCTATAATTCACCCCTCCACTTT.

This clonotype occurred a few times. The rearrangement links TRBV7-9 to TRBJ2-7; a possible D gene is TRBD2 (6 bases). Trimming removed 5 bases from V and 1 base from J, with 15 bases in between. CDR3 length equals 15 residues. CDR1 is SEHNR and CDR2 is FQNEAQ in the germline V gene (reference sequence). Here the CDR3 reads CASSLSGSYSYEQYF. CDR3 DNA: TGTGCCAGCAGCCTTAGCGGATCCTATTCCTACGAGCAGTACTTC.

This clonotype was counted ten times or more. The chain uses TRBV3-1 and TRBJ2-3; D possibly corresponds to TRBD2 (5 bases). V lost 3 bases and J lost 1, with 14 bases in between. The length of the CDR3 is 16 residues. Germline CDR1 and CDR2: LGHDT and YNNKEL (reference sequence). This chain's CDR3 is CASSQDSSGGTDTQYF. CDR3 DNA sequence: TGTGCCAGCAGCCAGGACTCGAGTGGGGGCACAGATACGCAGTATTTT.

This clonotype was seen a handful of times. This rearrangement joins TRBV6-1 to TRBJ1-5; D call uncertain. Germline CDR1 reads MNHNS; CDR2 reads SASEGT. The CDR3 is 15 amino acids. The V end lost 7 bases, the J end lost 3 bases, and 16 bases lay between the germline ends. CDR3 sequence reads: CASTDGPAHNQPQHF. DNA for the CDR3: TGTGCCAGCACCGACGGGCCAGCCCACAATCAGCCCCAGCATTTT.

The sample holds many counts of this clonotype. V gene TRBV7-3 combines with J gene TRBJ2-5; tentative D call: TRBD2 (6 bases). This CDR3 has 17 residues. Germline CDR1 SGHTA, CDR2 FQGTGA. The germline V and J ends were trimmed by 1 base and 3 bases, with 18 bases remaining between them. The CDR3 region is CASSLKPRGSGKETQYF. In nucleotides, the CDR3 is TGTGCCAGCAGCTTAAAGCCCCGGGGGAGCGGAAAAGAGACCCAGTACTTC.

V is TRBV2 and J is TRBJ1-5; D might be TRBD1 (5 bases). Trimming pared 0 bases from V and 7 bases from J, leaving 16 bases between. The germline V gene has CDR1 SNHLY and CDR2 FYNNEI. This CDR3 spans 16 amino acids. CDR3 in amino acids: CASSEANALRGQPQHF. In DNA form, the CDR3 reads TGTGCCAGCAGTGAAGCGAACGCTCTTAGGGGACAGCCCCAGCATTTT.

J is TRBJ1-1 and V is TRBV20-1, with D unresolved. V lost 3 bases and J lost 10, with 18 bases in between. Germline V gene lookup returns CDR1 DFQATT and CDR2 SNEGSKA (reference sequence). This CDR3 spans 13 amino acids. CDR3: CSARVGRPSGAFF. CDR3 in DNA: TGCAGTGCTAGGGTAGGACGGCCCTCGGGAGCTTTCTTT.

This clonotype occurred a few times. The chain joins TRBV15 to TRBJ2-2; 9 nucleotides agree with TRBD2. This CDR3 has 16 residues. V shed 1 base and J 7 bases; nucleotides not matched to a gene: 7. Germline loops: CDR1 LNHNV, CDR2 YYDKDF (reference sequence). The CDR3 bases are TGTGCCACCAGCAGAGTTCCTTTAGCGGGAGACGGGGAGCTGTTTTTT. Encoded protein: CATSRVPLAGDGELFF.

This clonotype was detected only a few times. The chain recombines TRBV24-1 with TRBJ2-1, with D maybe TRBD1 (6 bases). The CDR3 has 17 amino acids. Germline V lookup: CDR1 KGHDR, CDR2 SFDVKD. Trimming left V 5 bases short and J 5 bases short, with 21 bases between. The CDR3: CATSGESGTIRNNEQFF. The CDR3 nucleotides are TGTGCCACCAGTGGAGAGTCGGGGACAATAAGGAACAATGAGCAGTTCTTC.

This clonotype occurred many times. The genes are TRBV19 and TRBJ1-3; 8 bases are shared with TRBD1. J lost 4 bases, V lost 6 bases, and 5 bases had no gene match. This CDR3 is built from 14 residues. CDR1 LNHDA and CDR2 SQIVND come from the germline V gene (reference sequence). The CDR3 reads CASSPTGAGNTIYF. DNA of the CDR3: TGTGCCAGTAGCCCGACAGGGGCAGGAAACACCATATATTTT.

This clonotype showed up just a few times. The chain joins TRBV29-1 to TRBJ1-2, with unresolved D. This CDR3 region has 13 residues. Per the germline V gene, CDR1 is SQVTM and CDR2 is ANQGSEA. Trimming took off 7 bases at V and 0 bases at J, with 12 bases between the two ends. CDR3 coding DNA: TGCAGCGCATCAGGAGCTTCTAACTATGGCTACACCTTC. Residues: CSASGASNYGYTF.

This clonotype was found a few times. This rearrangement joins TRBV24-1 to TRBJ2-2; 7 bases are a match to TRBD2. Germline trimming cut 3 bases from V and 0 bases from J; bases unmatched to any gene: 3. From germline, CDR1 is KGHDR and CDR2 SFDVKD. There are 16 residues in the CDR3. The CDR3 DNA sequence: TGTGCCACCAGTGATCCTAGCGGTGCGAACACCGGGGAGCTGTTTTTT. Its protein product is CATSDPSGANTGELFF.

This rearrangement joins TRBV5-1 to TRBJ2-7; D is uncertain. CDR1 is SGHRS and CDR2 is YFSETQ in the germline V gene. V was cut by 0 bases and J by 2 bases, with 18 bases left in between. CDR3 length: 17 residues. The DNA for the CDR3 is TGCGCCAGCAGCTTGGCCGGTGTACAAACAAACGCCTACGAGCAGTACTTC. It specifies CASSLAGVQTNAYEQYF.

This clonotype was detected many times. The chain recombines TRBV20-1 with TRBJ2-7; TRBD2 aligns across 12 bases. This CDR3 contains 16 residues. The J segment lost 2 bases and the V segment lost 1 base, leaving 6 bases of the junction unmatched. CDR1 DFQATT and CDR2 SNEGSKA come from the germline V gene (reference sequence). The CDR3 DNA sequence: TGCAGTGCTAGAGGGTCTAGCGGGAGGGAGCCCTACGAGCAGTACTTC. Amino acids: CSARGSSGREPYEQYF.

This clonotype turned up a few times. The chain has TRBV7-9 and TRBJ2-7; D is ambiguous. The CDR3 covers 12 residues. Germline V gives CDR1 SEHNR, CDR2 FQNEAQ (reference sequence). V was cut by 3 bases and J by 5 bases, with 8 bases left in between. CDR3 DNA: TGTGCCAGCAGCTTTTTGCCCAACGAGCAGTACTTC. Translating gives CASSFLPNEQYF.

The gene calls are TRBV5-1 and TRBJ1-2; 8 bases align to TRBD1. The V and J ends lost 5 bases and 6 bases, in that order; junction bases with no gene match: 3. Germline V gives CDR1 SGHRS, CDR2 YFSETQ. CDR3 length: 12 residues. The CDR3 nucleotides read TGCGCCAGCAGTGGACAGGGAGATGGCTACACCTTC. It is translated as CASSGQGDGYTF.

This clonotype occurred a few times. CDR3 amino acids: CASQQRAWPYGYTF. Here the CDR3 DNA reads TGTGCCAGCCAGCAACGGGCGTGGCCCTATGGCTACACCTTC. The gene calls are TRBV21-1 and TRBJ1-2; the D call TRBD1 from the table was never checked on the DNA. TRBV21-1 is listed as a pseudogene. The CDR3 covers 14 residues.

Many counts were recorded for this clonotype. The chain combines TRBV12-3 or TRBV12-4 with TRBJ1-4; D may be TRBD1 (6 bases). Trimming shortened V by 2 bases and J by 8 bases, and 12 bases separated the two germline ends. The CDR3 spans 14 residues. The CDR3 here is CASSLKGGGEKLFF. The CDR3 DNA reads as TGTGCCAGCAGTTTAAAGGGGGGAGGCGAAAAACTGTTTTTT.

This clonotype appeared a few times. The chain employs TRBV6-6 and TRBJ2-3, with TRBD2 matching 7 bases. Germline loops: CDR1 MNHNY, CDR2 SVGAGI (reference sequence). The J segment lost 6 bases and the V segment lost 10 bases, leaving 4 bases of the junction unmatched. CDR3 length equals 11 residues. The CDR3 DNA reads as TGTGCCACAAGAGCGGGGGATACGCAGTATTTT. This gives the protein CATRAGDTQYF.

This clonotype was detected ten times or more. The chain uses TRBV6-1 and TRBJ1-6; weak D call: TRBD1 (6 bases). Germline-derived CDR1 and CDR2 are MNHNS and SASEGT. The V and J ends lost 6 bases and 7 bases respectively, with 10 bases between them. CDR3 length: 13 residues. CDR3 coding DNA: TGTGCCAGCAGGCAAACAGGGAATTCACCCCTCCACTTT. This translates into CASRQTGNSPLHF.